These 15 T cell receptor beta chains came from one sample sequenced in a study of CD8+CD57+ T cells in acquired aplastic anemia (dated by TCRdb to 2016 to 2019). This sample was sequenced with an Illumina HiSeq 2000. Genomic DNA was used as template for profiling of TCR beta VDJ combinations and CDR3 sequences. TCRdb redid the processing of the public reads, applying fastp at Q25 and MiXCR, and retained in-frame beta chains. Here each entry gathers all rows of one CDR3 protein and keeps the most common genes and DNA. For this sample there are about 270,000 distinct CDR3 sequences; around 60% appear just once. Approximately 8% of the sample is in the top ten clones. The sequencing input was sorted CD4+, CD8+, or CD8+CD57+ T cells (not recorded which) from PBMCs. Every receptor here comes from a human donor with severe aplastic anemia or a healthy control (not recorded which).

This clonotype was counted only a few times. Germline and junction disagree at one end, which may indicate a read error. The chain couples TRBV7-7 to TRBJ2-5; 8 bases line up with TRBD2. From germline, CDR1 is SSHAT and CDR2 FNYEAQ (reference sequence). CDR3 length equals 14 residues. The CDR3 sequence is CVSSLRGEQGTQYF. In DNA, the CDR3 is TGTGTTAGCAGCTTGCGGGGGGAGCAAGGGACCCAGTACTTC.

CDR3: CASSLTLGSGGEYEQYF. CDR3 sequence (DNA): TGTGCCAGCAGCTTAACCTTGGGGAGCGGGGGGGAGTACGAGCAGTACTTC. The chain combines TRBV7-2 with TRBJ2-7; 10 nucleotides match TRBD2. V was pared by 2 bases and J by 4 bases, with 11 bases of the junction left unmatched. The CDR3 has 17 amino acids. The germline CDR1 and CDR2 sequences are SGHTA and FQGNSA.

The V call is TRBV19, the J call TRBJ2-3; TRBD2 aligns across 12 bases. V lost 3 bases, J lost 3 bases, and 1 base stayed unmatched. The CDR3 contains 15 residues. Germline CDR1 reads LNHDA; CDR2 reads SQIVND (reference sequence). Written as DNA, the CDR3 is TGTGCCAGTAGTATCCTAGCGGGGGGGACAGATACGCAGTATTTT. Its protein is CASSILAGGTDTQYF.

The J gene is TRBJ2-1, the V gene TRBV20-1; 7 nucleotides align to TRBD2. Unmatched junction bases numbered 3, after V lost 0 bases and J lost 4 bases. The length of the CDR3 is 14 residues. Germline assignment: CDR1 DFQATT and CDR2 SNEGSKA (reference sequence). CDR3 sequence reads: CSAREGSGYNEQFF. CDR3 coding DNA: TGCAGTGCTAGAGAGGGTAGCGGGTACAATGAGCAGTTCTTC.

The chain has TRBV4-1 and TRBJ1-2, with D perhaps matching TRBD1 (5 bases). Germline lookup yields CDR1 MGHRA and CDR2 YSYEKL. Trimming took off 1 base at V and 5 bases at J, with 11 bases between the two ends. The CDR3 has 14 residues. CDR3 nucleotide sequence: TGCGCCAGCAGCCAAGTAGGGGCAAGATATGGCTACACCTTC. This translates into CASSQVGARYGYTF.

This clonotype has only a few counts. In DNA form, the CDR3 reads TGCGCCAGCAGTGACGGGGGCAGCTACGAGCAGTACTTC. Encoded protein: CASSDGGSYEQYF. This sequence joins TRBV10-2 and TRBJ2-7; D could derive from TRBD1 or TRBD2 (6 bases each). Germline loops: CDR1 WSHSY, CDR2 SAAADI. This CDR3 comprises 13 residues. V was cut by 3 bases and J by 3 bases, with 9 bases left in between.

CDR3 sequence: CASSYSMGREQYF. The CDR3 DNA reads as TGTGCCAGCAGTTACTCGATGGGTCGGGAGCAGTACTTC. The V gene is TRBV6-5, the J gene TRBJ2-7; D is unclear. V was trimmed by 0 bases and J by 7 bases, leaving 10 bases between them. The CDR3 spans 13 residues. Germline lookup yields CDR1 MNHEY and CDR2 SVGAGI.

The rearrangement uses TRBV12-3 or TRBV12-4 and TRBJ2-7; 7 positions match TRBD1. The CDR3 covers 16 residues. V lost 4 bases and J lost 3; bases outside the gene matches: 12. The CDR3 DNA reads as TGTGCCAGCAGTTCGTCCGGGACAGCCCGATACTACGAGCAGTACTTC. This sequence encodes CASSSSGTARYYEQYF.

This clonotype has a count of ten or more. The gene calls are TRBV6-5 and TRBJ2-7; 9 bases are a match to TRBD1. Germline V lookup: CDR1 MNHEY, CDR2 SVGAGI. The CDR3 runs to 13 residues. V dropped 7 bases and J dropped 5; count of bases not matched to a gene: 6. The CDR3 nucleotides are TGTGCCAGCACCCGGACAGGGGAGGACGAGCAGTACTTC. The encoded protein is CASTRTGEDEQYF.

The CDR3 nucleotides read TGCGCCAGCAGCCGCGGGGCAGGGCCTAATCAGCCCCAGCATTTT. Residues: CASSRGAGPNQPQHF. V usage is TRBV4-1 and J usage is TRBJ1-5, with D maybe TRBD1 (5 bases). The length of the CDR3 is 15 residues. Germline CDR1 and CDR2: MGHRA and YSYEKL. The V and J ends lost 4 bases and 4 bases respectively, with 14 bases between them.

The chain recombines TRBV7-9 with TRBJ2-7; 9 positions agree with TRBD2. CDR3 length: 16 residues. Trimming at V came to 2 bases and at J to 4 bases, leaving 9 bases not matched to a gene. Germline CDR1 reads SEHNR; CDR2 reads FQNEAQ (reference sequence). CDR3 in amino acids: CASSLPLASGTYEQYF. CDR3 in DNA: TGTGCCAGCAGCTTACCCCTCGCTAGCGGGACATACGAGCAGTACTTC.

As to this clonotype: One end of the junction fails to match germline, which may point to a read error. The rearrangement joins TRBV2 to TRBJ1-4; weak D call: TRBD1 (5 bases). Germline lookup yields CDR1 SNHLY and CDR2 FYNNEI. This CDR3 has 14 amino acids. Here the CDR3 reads CAGRVGFINEKLFF. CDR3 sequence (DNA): TGTGCCGGCAGGGTCGGTTTCATTAATGAAAAACTGTTTTTT.

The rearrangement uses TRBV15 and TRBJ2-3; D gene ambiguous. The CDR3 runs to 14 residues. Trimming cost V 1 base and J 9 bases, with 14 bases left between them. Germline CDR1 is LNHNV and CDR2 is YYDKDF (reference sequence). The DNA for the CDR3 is TGTGCCACCAGCAGAGGGCCGGTCGTGATGACGCAGTATTTT. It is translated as CATSRGPVVMTQYF.

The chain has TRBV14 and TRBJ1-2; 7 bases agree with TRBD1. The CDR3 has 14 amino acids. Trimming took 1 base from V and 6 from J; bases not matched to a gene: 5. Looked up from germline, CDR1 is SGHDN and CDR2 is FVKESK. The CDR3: CASSQVAGGDGYTF. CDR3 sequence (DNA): TGTGCCAGCAGCCAAGTCGCAGGGGGGGATGGCTACACCTTC.

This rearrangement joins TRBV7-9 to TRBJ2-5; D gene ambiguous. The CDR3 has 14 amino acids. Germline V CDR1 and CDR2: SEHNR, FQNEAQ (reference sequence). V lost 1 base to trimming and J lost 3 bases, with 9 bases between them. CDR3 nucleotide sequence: TGTGCCAGCAGCTTAGATGCAGCCAAAGAGACCCAGTACTTC. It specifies CASSLDAAKETQYF.